Below, one TCR beta chain is given with its context. Antigen specificity is unknown. Some clones are missing from TCRdb's copy, which holds only in-frame ones; the method was immunoSEQ multiplex PCR. The sample lists 2.3 million or so clones, over 85% occurring once. This sample was included in a study of shared clonotypes between healthy human individuals. Study at large: Those who served as donors were two women and three men between the ages of 18 and 49. Study-wide points: Deeper or shallower sequencing was expected to change how clonotypes are shared among donors.

The CDR3 runs to 13 residues. The ends were cut back, 0 bases at V and 8 bases at J, with 10 bases in the middle. Germline V gives CDR1 LGHNA, CDR2 YNFKEQ. Partitioning of CD4+ cells yielded a CD45RA+ naive subset and a CD45RA-negative memory subset. The sequence came from a man aged 18 to 29 in good health. Some clones in this sample may be carry-over from other donors' samples. The sample consisted of naive CD4+ T cells from PBMCs. Subset in this sample: CD45RA+ positively selected. The chain has TRBV4-2 and TRBJ2-5; D is uncertain. CDR3 nucleotides: TGTGCCAGCAGCCAAGAACGTGACCGTACCCAGTACTTC. This codes for CASSQERDRTQYF.